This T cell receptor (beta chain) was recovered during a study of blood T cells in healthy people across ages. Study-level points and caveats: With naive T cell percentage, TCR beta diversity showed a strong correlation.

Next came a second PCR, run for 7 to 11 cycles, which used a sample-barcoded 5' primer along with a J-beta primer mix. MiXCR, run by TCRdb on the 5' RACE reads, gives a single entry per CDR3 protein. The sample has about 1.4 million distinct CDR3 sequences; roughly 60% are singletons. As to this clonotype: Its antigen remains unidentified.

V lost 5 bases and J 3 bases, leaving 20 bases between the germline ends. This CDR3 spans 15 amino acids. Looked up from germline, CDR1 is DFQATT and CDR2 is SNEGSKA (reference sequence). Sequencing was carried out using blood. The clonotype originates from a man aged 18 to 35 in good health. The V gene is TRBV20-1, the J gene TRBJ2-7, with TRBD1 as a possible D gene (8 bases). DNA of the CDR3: TGCAGTGCTCAGAGCGGGACAGGCGACGGCTACGAGCAGTACTTC. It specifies CSAQSGTGDGYEQYF.